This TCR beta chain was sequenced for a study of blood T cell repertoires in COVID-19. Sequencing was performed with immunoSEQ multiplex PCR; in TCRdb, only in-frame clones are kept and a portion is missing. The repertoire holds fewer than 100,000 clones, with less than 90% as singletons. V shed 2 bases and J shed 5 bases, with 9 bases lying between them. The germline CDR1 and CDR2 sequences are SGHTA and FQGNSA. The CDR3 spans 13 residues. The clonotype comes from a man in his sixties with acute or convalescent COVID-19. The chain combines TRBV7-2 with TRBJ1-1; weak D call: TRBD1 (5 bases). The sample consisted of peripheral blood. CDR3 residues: CASSLRGGTEAFF. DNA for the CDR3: TGTGCCAGCAGCTTAAGGGGAGGTACTGAAGCTTTCTTT.